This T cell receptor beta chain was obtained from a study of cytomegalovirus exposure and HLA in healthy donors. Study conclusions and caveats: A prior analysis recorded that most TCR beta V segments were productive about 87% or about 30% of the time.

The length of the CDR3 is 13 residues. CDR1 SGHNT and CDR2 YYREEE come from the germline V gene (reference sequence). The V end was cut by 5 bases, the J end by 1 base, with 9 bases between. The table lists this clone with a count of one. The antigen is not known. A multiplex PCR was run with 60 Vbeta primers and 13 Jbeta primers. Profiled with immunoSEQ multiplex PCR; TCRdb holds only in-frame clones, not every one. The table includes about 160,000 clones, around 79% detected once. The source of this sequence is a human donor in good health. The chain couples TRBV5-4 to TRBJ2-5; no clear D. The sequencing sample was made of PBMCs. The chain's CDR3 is CASSGRSQETQYF. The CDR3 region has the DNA TGTGCCAGCAGTGGCAGAAGCCAAGAGACCCAGTACTTC.